This T cell receptor beta chain is from a study of tumor and adjacent non-tumor tissue in lung cancer. The CDR3 loop spans 17 amino acids. Germline V lookup: CDR1 MGHRA, CDR2 YSYEKL. This sample's RNA came from whole unsorted tissue. More than 3 cm separated this lung sample from the edge of the tumor. The library came from three nested PCR rounds adapted from ARM-PCR protocols. Using its own MiXCR run on the multiplex PCR reads, TCRdb lists one record per CDR3 protein. This table has around 40,000 distinct CDR3 sequences, approximately 61% appearing once. Notes on this clonotype: Germline is not matched at one junction end, which may reflect a read error.

V and J are TRBV4-1 and TRBJ2-1; tentative D call: TRBD2 (6 bases). The sequence was obtained from a man aged 50 to 60 with non-small cell lung cancer. Sequencing was carried out using distant non-tumor lung tissue. This CDR3 reads CASSQVGGTYPNNEQLF. Written as DNA, the CDR3 is TGCGCCAGCAGCCAAGTTGGGGGGACCTATCCTAACAATGAGCAGTTATTC.